This T cell receptor beta chain comes out of a study of molecular identifiers for immune sequencing clone quantification. Previously described methods and listed TCR primers were employed for the bulk TCR libraries. TCRdb recomputed calls from the PCR reads with MiXCR, one row per CDR3 protein. The sample yields 90,000 or so distinct CDR3 sequences, 20% to 25% seen once. Study-level findings and limits: Highly expanded clones may be undercounted when identical TCR molecules share barcodes.

Naive CD8 T cells were picked out by sorting for CD8+CD4-CCR7+CD45RA+. The CDR3 consists of 14 residues. Germline values: CDR1 MDHEN, CDR2 SYDVKM. This clonotype was detected only once. Its specificity is not known. A junction boundary mismatches the germline segment, possibly from a read error. The chain is built from TRBV28 and TRBJ2-7; tentative D call: TRBD2 (5 bases). This clonotype was obtained from a human donor in good health. Some libraries in this study had Jurkat cell RNA spiked in. The sample was naive CD8+ T cells from blood, with Jurkat cell RNA spiked in. Regarding subset: FACS-sorted CD8+CD4-CCR7+CD45RA+ naive T cells. DNA of the CDR3: TGTGCCAGCAGTTTTATTGGGGAGACCTACGGGCAGTACTTC. Amino acid sequence: CASSFIGETYGQYF.